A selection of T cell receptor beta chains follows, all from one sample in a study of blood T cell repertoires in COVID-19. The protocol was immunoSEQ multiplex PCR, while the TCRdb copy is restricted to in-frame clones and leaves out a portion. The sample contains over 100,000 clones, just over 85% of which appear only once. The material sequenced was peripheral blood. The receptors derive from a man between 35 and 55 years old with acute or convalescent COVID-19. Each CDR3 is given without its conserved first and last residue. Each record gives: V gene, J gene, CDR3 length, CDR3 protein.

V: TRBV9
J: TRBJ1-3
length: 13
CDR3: ASSAGQRSGNTIY

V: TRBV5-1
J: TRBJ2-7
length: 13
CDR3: ASSLQGRQGHEQY

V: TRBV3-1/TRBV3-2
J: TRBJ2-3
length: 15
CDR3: ASSQRGMGQGPDTQY

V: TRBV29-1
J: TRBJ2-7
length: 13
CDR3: SVSRGTGTKYEQY

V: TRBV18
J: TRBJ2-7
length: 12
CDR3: ASSPKRPLGEQY

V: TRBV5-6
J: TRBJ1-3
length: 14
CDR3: ASSLGRRSSGNTIY

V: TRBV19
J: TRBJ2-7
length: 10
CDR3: ATKQGSYEQY

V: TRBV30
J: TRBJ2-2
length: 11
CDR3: AWGTLNTGELF

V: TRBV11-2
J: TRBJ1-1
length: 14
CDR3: ASSSLGGHMNTEAF

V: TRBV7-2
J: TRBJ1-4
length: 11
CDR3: ASSGGWREKLF

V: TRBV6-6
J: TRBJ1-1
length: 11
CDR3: ASSSGRYTEAF

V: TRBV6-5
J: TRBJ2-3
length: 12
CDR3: ASIIDGGTDTQY

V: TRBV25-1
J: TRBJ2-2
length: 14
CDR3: ASSEWRGQDPGELF

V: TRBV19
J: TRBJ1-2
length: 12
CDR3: ASRWTGRNYGYT

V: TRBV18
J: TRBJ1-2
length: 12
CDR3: ASSPDSRPYGYT

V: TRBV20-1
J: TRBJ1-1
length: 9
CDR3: SARYRDRAF

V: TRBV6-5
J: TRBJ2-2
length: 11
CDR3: ASTLRGTGELF

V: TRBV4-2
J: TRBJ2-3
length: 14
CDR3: ASSQGVSGDTDTQY

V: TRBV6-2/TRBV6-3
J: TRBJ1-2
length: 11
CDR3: ASSFWTPPGYT

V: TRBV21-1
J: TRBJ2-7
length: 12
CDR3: ASSNTGQGGEQY

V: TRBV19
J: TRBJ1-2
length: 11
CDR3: ASSIRGEFGYT

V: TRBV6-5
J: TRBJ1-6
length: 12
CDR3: ASSYQGQNSPLH

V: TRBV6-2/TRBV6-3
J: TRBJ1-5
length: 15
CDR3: ASSYSRSRVRNQPQH

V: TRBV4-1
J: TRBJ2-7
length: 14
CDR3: ASSHLLGSRSSEQY

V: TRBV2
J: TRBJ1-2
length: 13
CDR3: ASSETGGAYYGYT